The clone carrying this T cell receptor beta chain was counted at least ten times. Its specificity is unknown. Preparation of the TCRbeta library was carried out with unique molecular identifiers. From the PCR reads, TCRdb called clonotypes with MiXCR, one entry per CDR3 protein. The sample shows 600,000 to 700,000 distinct CDR3 sequences, over 10% of them seen only once. The data stem from a study of T-cell reconstitution after alpha-beta-depleted transplantation in children. Overall study findings and caveats: It was newly produced T cells that mostly accounted for T-cell counts and diversity one year after transplant.

This TCR came from a girl aged 2 to 10 with congenital amegakaryocytic thrombocytopenia, due to receive a stem cell transplant. Material: PBMCs, obtained before TCRalphabeta/CD19-depleted stem cell transplant.

This CDR3 reads CASSWYPRTEAFF. CDR3 nucleotides: TGTGCCAGCAGTTGGTACCCGCGGACTGAAGCTTTCTTT. The rearrangement joins TRBV12-3 or TRBV12-4 to TRBJ1-1; the D is unclear. The CDR3 spans 13 residues. V was cut by 4 bases and J by 5 bases, with 11 bases left in between.